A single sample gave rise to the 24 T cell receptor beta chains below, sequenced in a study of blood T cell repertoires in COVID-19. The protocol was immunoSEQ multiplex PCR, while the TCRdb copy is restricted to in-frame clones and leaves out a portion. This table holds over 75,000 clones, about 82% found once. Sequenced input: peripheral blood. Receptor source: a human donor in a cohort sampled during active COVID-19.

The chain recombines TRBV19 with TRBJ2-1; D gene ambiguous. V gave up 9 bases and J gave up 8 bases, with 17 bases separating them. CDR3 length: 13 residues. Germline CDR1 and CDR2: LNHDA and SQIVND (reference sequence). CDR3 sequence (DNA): TGTGCCAGCGCGGCCTCGGTTAGGCATGAGCAGTTCTTC. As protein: CASAASVRHEQFF.

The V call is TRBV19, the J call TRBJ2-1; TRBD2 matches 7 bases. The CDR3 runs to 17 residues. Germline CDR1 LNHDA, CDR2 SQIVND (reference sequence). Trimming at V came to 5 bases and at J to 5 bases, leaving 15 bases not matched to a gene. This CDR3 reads CASSPTMRLAEHNEQFF. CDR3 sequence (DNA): TGTGCCAGTAGTCCTACGATGAGGCTAGCGGAACACAATGAGCAGTTCTTC.

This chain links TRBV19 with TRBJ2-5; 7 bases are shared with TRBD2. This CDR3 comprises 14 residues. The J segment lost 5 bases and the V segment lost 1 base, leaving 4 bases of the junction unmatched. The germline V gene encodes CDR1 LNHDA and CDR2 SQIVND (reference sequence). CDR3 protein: CASSIAGGGETQYF. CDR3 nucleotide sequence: TGTGCCAGTAGTATAGCTGGGGGAGGGGAGACCCAGTACTTC.

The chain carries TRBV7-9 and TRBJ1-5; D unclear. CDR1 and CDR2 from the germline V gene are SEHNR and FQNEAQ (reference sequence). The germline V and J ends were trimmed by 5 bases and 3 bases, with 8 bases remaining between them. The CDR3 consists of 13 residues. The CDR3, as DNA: TGTGCCAGCAGCCCAAACACCAATCAGCCCCAGCATTTT. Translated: CASSPNTNQPQHF.

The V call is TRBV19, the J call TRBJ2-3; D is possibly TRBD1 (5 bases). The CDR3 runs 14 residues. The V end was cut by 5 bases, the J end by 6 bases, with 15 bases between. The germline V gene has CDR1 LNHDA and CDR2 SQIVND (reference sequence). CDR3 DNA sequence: TGTGCCAGTAGTTCCAGACAGCTTAGCGATACGCAGTATTTT. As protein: CASSSRQLSDTQYF.

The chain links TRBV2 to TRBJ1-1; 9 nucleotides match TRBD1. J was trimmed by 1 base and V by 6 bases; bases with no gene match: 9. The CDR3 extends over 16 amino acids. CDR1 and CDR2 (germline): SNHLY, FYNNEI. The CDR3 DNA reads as TGTGCCAGCAGCGCCCCCGCGGGACAGGGGAACACTGAAGCTTTCTTT. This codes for CASSAPAGQGNTEAFF. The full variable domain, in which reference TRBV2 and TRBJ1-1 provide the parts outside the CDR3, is EPEVTQTPSHQVTQMGQEVILRCVPISNHLYFYWYRQILGQKVEFLVSFYNNEISEKSEIFDDQFSVERPDGSNFTLKIRSTKLEDSAMYFCASSAPAGQGNTEAFFGQGTRLTVV.

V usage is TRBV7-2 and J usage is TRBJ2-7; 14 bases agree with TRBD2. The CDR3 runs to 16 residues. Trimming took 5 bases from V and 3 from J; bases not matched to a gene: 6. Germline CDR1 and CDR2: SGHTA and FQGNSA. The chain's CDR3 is CASSAGLAGAYYEQYF. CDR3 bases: TGTGCCAGCAGCGCGGGACTAGCGGGGGCCTACTACGAGCAGTACTTC.

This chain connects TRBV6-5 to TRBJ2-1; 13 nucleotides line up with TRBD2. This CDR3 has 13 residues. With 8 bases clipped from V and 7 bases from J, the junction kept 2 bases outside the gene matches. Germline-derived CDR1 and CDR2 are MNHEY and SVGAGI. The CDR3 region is CASRTSGGNEQFF. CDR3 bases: TGTGCCAGCCGGACTAGCGGGGGTAATGAGCAGTTCTTC.

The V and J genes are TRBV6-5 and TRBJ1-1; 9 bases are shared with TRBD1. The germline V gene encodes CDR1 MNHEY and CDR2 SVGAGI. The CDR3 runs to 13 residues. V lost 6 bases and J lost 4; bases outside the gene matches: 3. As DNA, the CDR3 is TGTGCCAGCAGCGGACAGGGGACCACTGAAGCTTTCTTT. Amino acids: CASSGQGTTEAFF.

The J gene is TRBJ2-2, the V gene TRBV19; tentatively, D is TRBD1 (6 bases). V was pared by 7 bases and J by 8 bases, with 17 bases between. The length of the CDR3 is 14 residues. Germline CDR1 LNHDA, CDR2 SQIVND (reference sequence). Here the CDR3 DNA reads TGTGCCAGTAACAGGGTCCCAGGTTTTGGGGAGCTGTTTTTT. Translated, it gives CASNRVPGFGELFF.

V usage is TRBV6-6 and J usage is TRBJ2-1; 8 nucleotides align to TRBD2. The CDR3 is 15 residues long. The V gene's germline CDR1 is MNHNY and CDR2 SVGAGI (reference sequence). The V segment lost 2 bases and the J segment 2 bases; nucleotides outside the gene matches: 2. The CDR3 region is CASSYRAGAYNEQFF. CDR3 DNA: TGTGCCAGCAGTTACCGAGCGGGAGCCTACAATGAGCAGTTCTTC.

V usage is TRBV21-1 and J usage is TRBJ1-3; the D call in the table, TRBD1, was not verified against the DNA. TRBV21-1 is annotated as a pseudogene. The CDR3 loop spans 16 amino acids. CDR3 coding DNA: TGTGCCAGCAGCAAAGCGCAGGGGCTTCCTGGAAACACCATATATTTT. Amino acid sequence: CASSKAQGLPGNTIYF.

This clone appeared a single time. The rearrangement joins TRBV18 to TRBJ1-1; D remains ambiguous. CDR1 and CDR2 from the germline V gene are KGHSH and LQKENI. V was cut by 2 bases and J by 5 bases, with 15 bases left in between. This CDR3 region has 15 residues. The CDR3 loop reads CASSPSRAPGTEAFF. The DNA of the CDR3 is TGTGCCAGCTCACCAAGTAGGGCCCCGGGGACTGAAGCTTTCTTT.

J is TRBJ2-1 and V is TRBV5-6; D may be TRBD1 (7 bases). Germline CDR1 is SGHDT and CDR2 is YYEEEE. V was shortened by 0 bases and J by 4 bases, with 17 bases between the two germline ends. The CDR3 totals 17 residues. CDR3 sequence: CASSLVLGGGAYNEQFF. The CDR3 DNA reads TGTGCCAGCAGCTTGGTTCTTGGAGGGGGCGCGTACAATGAGCAGTTCTTC.

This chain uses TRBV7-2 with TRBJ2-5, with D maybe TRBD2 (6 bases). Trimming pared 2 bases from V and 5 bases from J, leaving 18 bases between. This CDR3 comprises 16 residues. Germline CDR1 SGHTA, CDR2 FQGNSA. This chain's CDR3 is CASSLRGTGSGETQYF. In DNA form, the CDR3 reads TGTGCCAGCAGCTTACGGGGAACCGGGAGCGGTGAGACCCAGTACTTC.

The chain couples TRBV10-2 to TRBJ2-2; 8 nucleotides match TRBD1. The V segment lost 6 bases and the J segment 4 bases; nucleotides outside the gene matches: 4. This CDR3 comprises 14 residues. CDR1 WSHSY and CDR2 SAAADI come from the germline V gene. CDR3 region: CASRVQGVTGELFF. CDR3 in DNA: TGCGCCAGCAGAGTACAGGGGGTCACCGGGGAGCTGTTTTTT.

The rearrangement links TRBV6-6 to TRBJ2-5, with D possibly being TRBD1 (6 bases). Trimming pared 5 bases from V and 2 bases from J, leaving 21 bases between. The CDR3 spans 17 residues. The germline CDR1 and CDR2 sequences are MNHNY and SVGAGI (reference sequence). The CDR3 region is CASSPPRPGHSQETQYF. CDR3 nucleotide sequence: TGTGCCAGCAGTCCCCCTCGTCCGGGACATAGTCAAGAGACCCAGTACTTC.

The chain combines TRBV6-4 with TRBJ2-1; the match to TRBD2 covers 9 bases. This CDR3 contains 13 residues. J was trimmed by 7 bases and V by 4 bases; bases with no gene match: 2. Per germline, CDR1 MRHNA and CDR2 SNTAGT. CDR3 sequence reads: CASSGGLANEQFF. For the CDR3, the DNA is TGTGCCAGCAGTGGCGGACTAGCGAATGAGCAGTTCTTC.

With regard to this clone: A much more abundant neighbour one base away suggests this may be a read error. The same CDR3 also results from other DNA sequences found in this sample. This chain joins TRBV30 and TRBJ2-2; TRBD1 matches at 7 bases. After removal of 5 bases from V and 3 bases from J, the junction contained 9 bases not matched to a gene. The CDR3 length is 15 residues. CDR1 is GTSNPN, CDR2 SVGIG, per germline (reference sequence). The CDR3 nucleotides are TGTGCCTGGCGGCCAGGGGGATCGGACACCGGGGAGCTGTTTTTT. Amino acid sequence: CAWRPGGSDTGELFF.

The CDR3 DNA sequence: TGTGCCAGCAGACAGGGAGCGAACTATGGCTACACCTTC. This translates into CASRQGANYGYTF. This chain joins TRBV2 and TRBJ1-2; D perhaps matches TRBD1 (6 bases). The V end was cut by 6 bases, the J end by 2 bases, with 10 bases between. This CDR3 comprises 13 residues. The V gene's germline CDR1 is SNHLY and CDR2 FYNNEI.

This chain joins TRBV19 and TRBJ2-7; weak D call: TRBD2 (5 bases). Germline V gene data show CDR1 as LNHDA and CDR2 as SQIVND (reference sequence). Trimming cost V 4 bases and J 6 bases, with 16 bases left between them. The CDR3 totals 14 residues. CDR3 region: CASSTGLQVGEQYF. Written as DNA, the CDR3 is TGTGCCAGTAGTACTGGACTCCAGGTCGGCGAGCAGTACTTC.

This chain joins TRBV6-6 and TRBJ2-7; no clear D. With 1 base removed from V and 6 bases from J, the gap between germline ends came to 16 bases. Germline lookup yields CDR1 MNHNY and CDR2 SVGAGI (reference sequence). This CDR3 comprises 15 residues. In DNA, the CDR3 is TGTGCCAGCAGTTACTTGGCACCGTATGCTAGCGAGCAGTACTTC. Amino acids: CASSYLAPYASEQYF.

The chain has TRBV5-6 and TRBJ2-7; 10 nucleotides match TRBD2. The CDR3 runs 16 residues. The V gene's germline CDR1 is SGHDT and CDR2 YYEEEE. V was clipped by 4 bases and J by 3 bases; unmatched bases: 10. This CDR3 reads CASSAYRASGGYEQYF. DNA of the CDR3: TGTGCCAGCAGCGCCTATCGGGCTAGCGGGGGCTACGAGCAGTACTTC.

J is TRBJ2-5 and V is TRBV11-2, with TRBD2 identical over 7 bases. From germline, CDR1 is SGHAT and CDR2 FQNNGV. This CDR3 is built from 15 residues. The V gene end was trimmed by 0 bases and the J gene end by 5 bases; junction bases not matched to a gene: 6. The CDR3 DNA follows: TGTGCCAGCAGCTTAGAGGACGGGGGGTGGGAGACCCAGTACTTC. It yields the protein CASSLEDGGWETQYF.